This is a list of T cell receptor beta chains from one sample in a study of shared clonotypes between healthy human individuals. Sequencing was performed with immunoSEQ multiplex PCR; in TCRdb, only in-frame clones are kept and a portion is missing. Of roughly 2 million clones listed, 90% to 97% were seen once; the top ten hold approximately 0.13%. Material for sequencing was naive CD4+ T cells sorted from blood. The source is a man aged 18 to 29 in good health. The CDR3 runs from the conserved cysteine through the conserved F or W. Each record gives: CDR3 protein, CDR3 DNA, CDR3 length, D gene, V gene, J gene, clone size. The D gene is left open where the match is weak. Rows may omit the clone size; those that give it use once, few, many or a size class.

CDR3aa: CASSLASGRAAGSYEQYF; CDR3nt: TGTGCCAGCAGCTTGGCTAGCGGGAGGGCCGCTGGGAGTTACGAGCAGTACTTC; len: 18; d_gene: TRBD2; v_gene: TRBV5-4; j_gene: TRBJ2-7; abundance: NA
CDR3aa: CASSRTGPHGQFF; CDR3nt: TGTGCCAGCAGTCGGACAGGGCCCCATGGGCAGTTCTTC; len: 13; d_gene: TRBD1; v_gene: TRBV6-6; j_gene: TRBJ2-1; abundance: NA
CDR3aa: CARNKWDRGGRETQYF; CDR3nt: TGTGCCAGAAACAAATGGGACAGGGGAGGAAGGGAGACCCAGTACTTC; len: 16; d_gene: TRBD1; v_gene: TRBV5-3; j_gene: TRBJ2-5; abundance: NA
CDR3aa: CASSPIRLAGAGANVLTF; CDR3nt: TGTGCCAGCTCACCGATTCGGCTAGCGGGAGCGGGGGCCAACGTCCTGACTTTC; len: 18; d_gene: TRBD2; v_gene: TRBV18; j_gene: TRBJ2-6; abundance: NA
CDR3aa: CASSQVLFEMETQYF; CDR3nt: TGTGCCAGCAGCCAAGTCCTATTTGAAATGGAGACCCAGTACTTC; len: 15; d_gene: NA; v_gene: TRBV14; j_gene: TRBJ2-5; abundance: NA
CDR3aa: CASRKTGNYGYTF; CDR3nt: TGTGCCAGCAGGAAGACAGGGAACTATGGCTACACCTTC; len: 13; d_gene: TRBD1; v_gene: TRBV6-6; j_gene: TRBJ1-2; abundance: NA
CDR3aa: CASSPPLLQETQYF; CDR3nt: TGTGCCAGCTCACCACCGTTACTCCAAGAGACCCAGTACTTC; len: 14; d_gene: NA; v_gene: TRBV18; j_gene: TRBJ2-5; abundance: NA
CDR3aa: CASSFLGTEAFF; CDR3nt: TGTGCCAGCAGTTTTTTGGGTACTGAAGCTTTCTTT; len: 12; d_gene: NA; v_gene: TRBV27; j_gene: TRBJ1-1; abundance: NA
CDR3aa: CASSPPAPGPGELFF; CDR3nt: TGTGCCAGCTCACCACCGGCGCCTGGGCCCGGGGAGCTGTTTTTT; len: 15; d_gene: NA; v_gene: TRBV18; j_gene: TRBJ2-2; abundance: NA
CDR3aa: CASSPSRAFWGNEQFF; CDR3nt: TGCGCCAGCAGTCCCTCTCGAGCCTTTTGGGGCAATGAGCAGTTCTTC; len: 16; d_gene: NA; v_gene: TRBV10-1; j_gene: TRBJ2-1; abundance: NA
CDR3aa: CATSSQGGTAGSEQYF; CDR3nt: TGTGCCACCAGCTCTCAGGGGGGGACCGCTGGCTCCGAGCAGTACTTC; len: 16; d_gene: NA; v_gene: TRBV15; j_gene: TRBJ2-7; abundance: NA
CDR3aa: CASSFRGGGTDTQYF; CDR3nt: TGTGCCAGCAGCTTCAGGGGGGGAGGCACAGATACGCAGTATTTT; len: 15; d_gene: NA; v_gene: TRBV11-2; j_gene: TRBJ2-3; abundance: NA
CDR3aa: CASSLGVGTNYGYTF; CDR3nt: TGTGCCAGCAGCTTAGGGGTCGGTACTAACTATGGCTACACCTTC; len: 15; d_gene: NA; v_gene: TRBV7-2; j_gene: TRBJ1-2; abundance: NA
CDR3aa: CASSVRENTGELFF; CDR3nt: TGTGCCAGCAGTGTACGGGAGAACACCGGGGAGCTGTTTTTT; len: 14; d_gene: NA; v_gene: TRBV6-1; j_gene: TRBJ2-2; abundance: NA
CDR3aa: CASSERLTATGNTIYF; CDR3nt: TGTGCCAGCAGTGAGAGACTCACAGCAACTGGAAACACCATATATTTT; len: 16; d_gene: NA; v_gene: TRBV6-1; j_gene: TRBJ1-3; abundance: NA
CDR3aa: CAISEGQGKDTIYF; CDR3nt: TGTGCCATCAGTGAGGGGCAGGGGAAGGACACCATATATTTT; len: 14; d_gene: NA; v_gene: TRBV10-3; j_gene: TRBJ1-3; abundance: NA
CDR3aa: CASSVAVRSGAGTGELFF; CDR3nt: TGTGCCAGCAGCGTAGCTGTTAGAAGCGGGGCTGGTACCGGGGAGCTGTTTTTT; len: 18; d_gene: TRBD2; v_gene: TRBV9; j_gene: TRBJ2-2; abundance: NA
CDR3aa: CASSSPKTGSYEQYF; CDR3nt: TGTGCCAGCAGCTCCCCTAAGACAGGCTCCTACGAGCAGTACTTC; len: 15; d_gene: NA; v_gene: TRBV7-6; j_gene: TRBJ2-7; abundance: NA
CDR3aa: CASSPVVFASEQYF; CDR3nt: TGTGCCAGCAGCCCCGTTGTGTTCGCCTCGGAGCAGTACTTC; len: 14; d_gene: NA; v_gene: TRBV7-2; j_gene: TRBJ2-7; abundance: NA
CDR3aa: CASSFGGAGDTQYF; CDR3nt: TGTGCCAGCAGTTTCGGAGGGGCGGGGGATACGCAGTATTTT; len: 14; d_gene: NA; v_gene: TRBV27; j_gene: TRBJ2-3; abundance: NA
CDR3aa: CASSLSFSYNEQFF; CDR3nt: TGTGCCAGCAGTTTATCGTTCAGCTACAATGAGCAGTTCTTC; len: 14; d_gene: NA; v_gene: TRBV27; j_gene: TRBJ2-1; abundance: NA
CDR3aa: CASSQDGQGNSPLHF; CDR3nt: TGCGCCAGCAGCCAAGACGGACAGGGGAATTCACCCCTCCACTTT; len: 15; d_gene: TRBD1; v_gene: TRBV4-1; j_gene: TRBJ1-6; abundance: NA
CDR3aa: CASSLGPYGAISKNIQYF; CDR3nt: TGCGCCAGCAGCTTGGGGCCCTACGGCGCGATATCCAAAAACATTCAGTACTTC; len: 18; d_gene: NA; v_gene: TRBV5-1; j_gene: TRBJ2-4; abundance: NA
CDR3aa: CASSPPGLRTTDTQYF; CDR3nt: TGTGCCAGCTCACCACCGGGACTCAGGACCACAGATACGCAGTATTTT; len: 16; d_gene: NA; v_gene: TRBV18; j_gene: TRBJ2-3; abundance: NA
CDR3aa: CASSAFSGTPPNEQFF; CDR3nt: TGTGCCAGCAGCGCCTTCAGCGGGACCCCGCCCAATGAGCAGTTCTTC; len: 16; d_gene: TRBD2; v_gene: TRBV9; j_gene: TRBJ2-1; abundance: NA
CDR3aa: CASSVSAAFEKLFF; CDR3nt: TGTGCCAGCAGCGTATCAGCTGCTTTTGAAAAACTGTTTTTT; len: 14; d_gene: NA; v_gene: TRBV7-2; j_gene: TRBJ1-4; abundance: NA
CDR3aa: CASSPSGTGAILSYEQYF; CDR3nt: TGTGCCAGCAGCCCCTCCGGGACAGGGGCCATCCTCTCCTACGAGCAGTACTTC; len: 18; d_gene: TRBD1; v_gene: TRBV7-9; j_gene: TRBJ2-7; abundance: NA
CDR3aa: CASSLGGRNQPQHF; CDR3nt: TGTGCCAGCAGTTTAGGGGGGCGGAATCAGCCCCAGCATTTT; len: 14; d_gene: NA; v_gene: TRBV27; j_gene: TRBJ1-5; abundance: NA
CDR3aa: CASSRVRISSYEQYF; CDR3nt: TGTGCCAGCTCGCGGGTGAGAATAAGCTCCTACGAGCAGTACTTC; len: 15; d_gene: NA; v_gene: TRBV18; j_gene: TRBJ2-7; abundance: NA
CDR3aa: CASSETNQPQHF; CDR3nt: TGCGCCAGCAGTGAGACAAATCAGCCCCAGCATTTT; len: 12; d_gene: NA; v_gene: TRBV10-1; j_gene: TRBJ1-5; abundance: NA
CDR3aa: CATMALSDYQETQYF; CDR3nt: TGTGCCACCATGGCCCTGAGCGACTACCAAGAGACCCAGTACTTC; len: 15; d_gene: NA; v_gene: TRBV6-5; j_gene: TRBJ2-5; abundance: NA
CDR3aa: CASSLGQYSNQPQHF; CDR3nt: TGTGCCAGCAGCTTGGGCCAGTATAGCAATCAGCCCCAGCATTTT; len: 15; d_gene: NA; v_gene: TRBV5-6; j_gene: TRBJ1-5; abundance: once
CDR3aa: CASSYRSGANVLTF; CDR3nt: TGTGCCAGCAGTTACCGATCTGGGGCCAACGTCCTGACTTTC; len: 14; d_gene: NA; v_gene: TRBV27; j_gene: TRBJ2-6; abundance: NA
CDR3aa: CASSLALAGTGELFF; CDR3nt: TGCGCCAGCAGCTTGGCGTTAGCGGGCACCGGGGAGCTGTTTTTT; len: 15; d_gene: TRBD2; v_gene: TRBV5-1; j_gene: TRBJ2-2; abundance: NA
CDR3aa: CASSRQGLRTGELFF; CDR3nt: TGTGCCAGTAGCCGACAGGGGTTGAGGACCGGGGAGCTGTTTTTT; len: 15; d_gene: TRBD1; v_gene: TRBV19; j_gene: TRBJ2-2; abundance: NA
CDR3aa: CASSADTYYGYTF; CDR3nt: TGCGCCAGCAGTGCGGACACTTACTATGGCTACACCTTC; len: 13; d_gene: NA; v_gene: TRBV5-1; j_gene: TRBJ1-2; abundance: NA
CDR3aa: CASSRGNQETQYF; CDR3nt: TGTGCCAGCTCACGAGGGAACCAAGAGACCCAGTACTTC; len: 13; d_gene: NA; v_gene: TRBV18; j_gene: TRBJ2-5; abundance: once
CDR3aa: CASSQIGGTVQETQYF; CDR3nt: TGCGCCAGCAGCCAGATCGGGGGGACAGTACAAGAGACCCAGTACTTC; len: 16; d_gene: NA; v_gene: TRBV4-1; j_gene: TRBJ2-5; abundance: NA
CDR3aa: CASSQVPSGYSYNEQFF; CDR3nt: TGCGCCAGCAGCCAAGTTCCTAGCGGGTACTCCTACAATGAGCAGTTCTTC; len: 17; d_gene: TRBD2; v_gene: TRBV4-3; j_gene: TRBJ2-1; abundance: once
CDR3aa: CASTPRQGAYEQYF; CDR3nt: TGTGCCAGCACCCCCCGGCAGGGGGCGTACGAGCAGTACTTC; len: 14; d_gene: TRBD1; v_gene: TRBV28; j_gene: TRBJ2-7; abundance: once
CDR3aa: CASSQEGGDSPLHF; CDR3nt: TGCGCCAGCAGCCAAGAAGGCGGGGATTCACCCCTCCACTTT; len: 14; d_gene: NA; v_gene: TRBV4-3; j_gene: TRBJ1-6; abundance: NA
CDR3aa: CASSDSYDTQYF; CDR3nt: TGTGCCAGCAGCGACTCGTACGATACGCAGTATTTT; len: 12; d_gene: NA; v_gene: TRBV9; j_gene: TRBJ2-3; abundance: NA
CDR3aa: CASSEAPDRGRNTIYF; CDR3nt: TGTGCCAGCAGTGAAGCGCCAGACAGGGGACGGAACACCATATATTTT; len: 16; d_gene: TRBD1; v_gene: TRBV2; j_gene: TRBJ1-3; abundance: NA
CDR3aa: CSVGVDRGGGYGYTF; CDR3nt: TGCAGCGTTGGAGTGGACAGGGGAGGGGGCTATGGCTACACCTTC; len: 15; d_gene: TRBD1; v_gene: TRBV29-1; j_gene: TRBJ1-2; abundance: NA
CDR3aa: CASSLEDPGQETQYF; CDR3nt: TGTGCCAGCAGTTTAGAGGACCCAGGGCAAGAGACCCAGTACTTC; len: 15; d_gene: NA; v_gene: TRBV28; j_gene: TRBJ2-5; abundance: once
CDR3aa: CASSKEPGDRDRGLGSPNEKLFF; CDR3nt: TGTGCCAGCAGCAAAGAGCCTGGGGACCGGGACAGGGGGCTGGGGAGCCCTAATGAAAAACTGTTTTTT; len: 23; d_gene: NA; v_gene: TRBV21-1; j_gene: TRBJ1-4; abundance: NA
CDR3aa: CASRSPADLSVNEQFF; CDR3nt: TGTGCCAGCAGGTCCCCAGCTGACCTAAGCGTCAATGAGCAGTTCTTC; len: 16; d_gene: NA; v_gene: TRBV5-4; j_gene: TRBJ2-1; abundance: once
CDR3aa: CASSLGGWTEAFF; CDR3nt: TGTGCCAGCAGCCTGGGGGGTTGGACTGAAGCTTTCTTT; len: 13; d_gene: NA; v_gene: TRBV7-2; j_gene: TRBJ1-1; abundance: once
CDR3aa: CASSRALQETQYF; CDR3nt: TGCGCCAGCTCGAGGGCTTTACAAGAGACCCAGTACTTC; len: 13; d_gene: NA; v_gene: TRBV4-1; j_gene: TRBJ2-5; abundance: NA
CDR3aa: CASSKDREETQYF; CDR3nt: TGTGCCAGCAGCAAAGACAGGGAAGAGACCCAGTACTTC; len: 13; d_gene: TRBD1; v_gene: TRBV11-3; j_gene: TRBJ2-5; abundance: NA
CDR3aa: CASSLFGTGLNSPLHF; CDR3nt: TGTGCCAGCAGCTTATTTGGGACAGGGCTTAATTCACCCCTCCACTTT; len: 16; d_gene: TRBD1; v_gene: TRBV7-3; j_gene: TRBJ1-6; abundance: NA
CDR3aa: CASSYSTSDRGYEQYF; CDR3nt: TGTGCCAGCAGTTACTCGACGTCGGACAGGGGATACGAGCAGTACTTC; len: 16; d_gene: TRBD1; v_gene: TRBV6-5; j_gene: TRBJ2-7; abundance: NA
CDR3aa: CASSLDGRYGKLFF; CDR3nt: TGTGCCAGCAGCTTGGACGGGAGGTATGGAAAACTGTTTTTT; len: 14; d_gene: NA; v_gene: TRBV7-9; j_gene: TRBJ1-4; abundance: once
CDR3aa: CASSPPEGGAFF; CDR3nt: TGTGCCAGCTCACCACCCGAGGGAGGAGCTTTCTTT; len: 12; d_gene: NA; v_gene: TRBV18; j_gene: TRBJ1-1; abundance: NA
CDR3aa: CASSFGVQETQYF; CDR3nt: TGTGCTAGCAGCTTTGGAGTCCAAGAGACCCAGTACTTC; len: 13; d_gene: NA; v_gene: TRBV7-7; j_gene: TRBJ2-5; abundance: once